Below, 26 T cell receptor beta chains from the same sample are listed, as sequenced in a study of T cells expressing NK-cell markers (dated by TCRdb to about 2020). Library prep was done by 5' RACE. The instrument given in TCRdb is Illumina HiSeq 2000. TCRdb reprocessed the reads, so every CDR3 protein sequence counts as one entry and DNA is not shown. The sample's own table lists over 200,000 distinct CDR3 sequences. 0.39% of the sample comes from the top ten. What was sequenced was blood T cells: a sorted CD56 or NKG2C T cell subset, CD4+ or CD8+ T cells, or bulk PBMC T cells (not recorded which). The source of these receptors is a man aged 18-30 years in good health. Donor details come from another sample of the same person, matched by shared clones.

The V call is TRBV4-1, the J call TRBJ1-2; absent DNA, TCRdb's TRBD1 call cannot be checked. Germline V gives CDR1 MGHRA, CDR2 YSYEKL. This CDR3 contains 14 residues. The CDR3 loop reads CASSQEQGHYGYTF.

V and J are TRBV5-1 and TRBJ1-1. The CDR3 runs 15 residues. The germline V gene encodes CDR1 SGHRS and CDR2 YFSETQ. The CDR3: CASSLGGKADTEAFF.

This CDR3 is CASSYRAQSDTQYF. The chain links TRBV7-2 to TRBJ2-3. The V gene's germline CDR1 is SGHTA and CDR2 FQGNSA. The CDR3 runs 14 residues. Full variable domain (remainder filled in from reference TRBV7-2 and TRBJ2-3): GAGVSQSPSNKVTEKGKDVELRCDPISGHTALYWYRQSLGQGLEFLIYFQGNSAPDKSGLPSDRFSAERTGGSVSTLTIQRTQQEDSAVYLCASSYRAQSDTQYFGPGTRLTVL.

The rearrangement links TRBV4-2 to TRBJ2-1. Germline CDR1 reads LGHNA; CDR2 reads YNFKEQ. This CDR3 has 11 amino acids. The CDR3 sequence is CASSQDWAKFF.

The chain combines TRBV12-5 with TRBJ2-1; the TCRdb D gene call, TRBD1, has no DNA to confirm it. This CDR3 region has 16 residues. Germline CDR1 LGHNT, CDR2 FRNRAP. The chain's CDR3 is CASGLQDRGLHNEQFF.

The V and J genes are TRBV12-3 or TRBV12-4 and TRBJ2-1; TCRdb picks TRBD1, but there is no DNA to check that call. The CDR3 is made up of 13 amino acids. The CDR3 sequence is CASSFPGMAEQFF.

The V call is TRBV3-1, the J call TRBJ1-2; checking the TCRdb D call of TRBD1 is not possible without DNA. This CDR3 contains 14 residues. The V gene's germline CDR1 is LGHDT and CDR2 YNNKEL (reference sequence). CDR3 sequence reads: CASSPTPGRNGYTF. Filled out from reference TRBV3-1 and TRBJ1-2, the complete variable domain reads DTAVSQTPKYLVTQMGNDKSIKCEQNLGHDTMYWYKQDSKKFLKIMFSYNNKELIINETVPNRFSPKSPDKAHLNLHINSLELGDSAVYFCASSPTPGRNGYTFGSGTRLTVV.

The chain joins TRBV7-9 to TRBJ2-1. The length of the CDR3 is 11 residues. The germline V gene has CDR1 SEHNR and CDR2 FQNEAQ (reference sequence). CDR3 in amino acids: CASSLDTEQFF.

The rearrangement joins TRBV20-1 to TRBJ1-6. The length of the CDR3 is 13 residues. From germline, CDR1 is DFQATT and CDR2 SNEGSKA (reference sequence). The CDR3 loop is CSARGHNSSPLHF.

The rearrangement uses TRBV28 and TRBJ1-2. The CDR3 runs 13 residues. The germline V gene encodes CDR1 MDHEN and CDR2 SYDVKM. The CDR3 loop is CASRYRTIEGYTF.

The rearrangement joins TRBV29-1 to TRBJ2-7; TCRdb selects TRBD2, and the lack of DNA leaves this call unchecked. CDR3 length: 16 residues. Germline CDR1 and CDR2: SQVTM and ANQGSEA. CDR3: CSVLLLLASGGYEQYF.

V gene TRBV6-6 combines with J gene TRBJ2-3. The V gene's germline CDR1 is MNHNY and CDR2 SVGAGI (reference sequence). The CDR3 is 13 residues long. CDR3 region: CASRQSSEDTQYF.

The CDR3 here is CSVPGQGFGYTF. This sequence joins TRBV20-1 and TRBJ1-2; TCRdb lists TRBD1, though no DNA is available to test this call. CDR3 length: 12 amino acids. CDR1 is DFQATT, CDR2 SNEGSKA, per germline (reference sequence).

J is TRBJ2-7 and V is TRBV18. Germline V gene lookup returns CDR1 KGHSH and CDR2 LQKENI. The CDR3 is 16 residues long. The CDR3 sequence is CASSPRSQSPSYEQYF.

The chain carries TRBV21-1 and TRBJ1-1. TRBV21-1 is marked as a pseudogene. The CDR3 loop spans 17 amino acids. CDR3 in amino acids: CASSRRYGTPRNTEAFF.

The chain carries TRBV29-1 and TRBJ2-1; TCRdb designates TRBD2, a call that cannot be tested without DNA. The CDR3 totals 18 residues. The germline gives CDR1 SQVTM, CDR2 ANQGSEA. CDR3 sequence reads: CSVGGLAAPTSSYNEQFF.

CDR3 amino acids: CASSELAVYNEQFF. The chain joins TRBV18 to TRBJ2-1; TCRdb designates TRBD2, a call that cannot be tested without DNA. CDR1 and CDR2 (germline): KGHSH, LQKENI. This CDR3 region has 14 residues. The full variable domain, completed using reference TRBV18 and TRBJ2-1, is NAGVMQNPRHLVRRRGQEARLRCSPMKGHSHVYWYRQLPEEGLKFMVYLQKENIIDESGMPKERFSAEFPKEGPSILRIQQVVRGDSAAYFCASSELAVYNEQFFGPGTRLTVL.

The chain joins TRBV10-3 to TRBJ2-7; TCRdb's D call, TRBD2, is unchecked because there is no DNA. The CDR3 spans 15 residues. The V gene's germline CDR1 is ENHRY and CDR2 SYGVKD. This CDR3 is CAISPRAGGPYEQYF.

V is TRBV29-1 and J is TRBJ2-1; TCRdb proposes TRBD2, but this gene call is untestable without DNA. The CDR3 runs to 12 residues. CDR1 and CDR2 (germline): SQVTM, ANQGSEA. The CDR3 protein is CSVSRDGYEQFF.

The J gene is TRBJ2-3, the V gene TRBV7-9. Germline V CDR1 and CDR2: SEHNR, FQNEAQ (reference sequence). The CDR3 has 15 amino acids. CDR3 amino acids: CASSLSGRVADTQYF.

The rearrangement links TRBV20-1 to TRBJ2-1. Germline values: CDR1 DFQATT, CDR2 SNEGSKA (reference sequence). The CDR3 has 14 residues. The CDR3 loop reads CSARSPAGLGEQFF.

The chain combines TRBV6-6 with TRBJ1-1; without DNA, the TCRdb call of TRBD1 cannot be checked. The CDR3 runs to 13 residues. CDR1 and CDR2 (germline): MNHNY, SVGAGI (reference sequence). The chain's CDR3 is CASSGHLNTEAFF.

The chain recombines TRBV7-3 with TRBJ2-3. CDR1 is SGHTA and CDR2 is FQGTGA in the germline V gene. This CDR3 region has 18 residues. The CDR3 region is CASSLGTSVLASTDTQYF. Using reference TRBV7-3 and TRBJ2-3 for the parts outside the CDR3, the full variable domain is GAGVSQTPSNKVTEKGKYVELRCDPISGHTALYWYRQSLGQGPEFLIYFQGTGAADDSGLPNDRFFAVRPEGSVSTLKIQRTERGDSAVYLCASSLGTSVLASTDTQYFGPGTRLTVL.

V is TRBV7-2 and J is TRBJ2-3; checking the TCRdb D call of TRBD1 is not possible without DNA. The CDR3 loop spans 15 amino acids. Germline values: CDR1 SGHTA, CDR2 FQGNSA. The CDR3 loop reads CASSLVGVSTDTQYF.

The chain links TRBV24-1 to TRBJ2-3; TCRdb's D call of TRBD2 is untestable without DNA. CDR1 and CDR2 from the germline V gene are KGHDR and SFDVKD. The CDR3 covers 16 residues. The CDR3 loop is CATSDPTSGTTDTQYF.

This rearrangement joins TRBV5-4 to TRBJ2-1; the TCRdb call, TRBD1, lacks DNA for checking. CDR3 length equals 15 residues. Looked up from germline, CDR1 is SGHNT and CDR2 is YYREEE (reference sequence). The CDR3 sequence is CASSSPTGAFHEQFF.